Listed below are T cell receptor beta chains from one sample, sequenced in a study of regulatory T cells in long-lasting Graves disease. MiXCR, run by TCRdb on the multiplex PCR reads, gives a single entry per CDR3 protein. The table lists some 460,000 distinct CDR3 sequences, around 15% of them singletons. This sample was shared with a second study, whose subject was T cells in Graves' hyperthyroidism and ophthalmopathy.

Sequenced material: peripheral blood mononuclear cells (PBMCs), taken at new diagnosis, from a patient treated with antithyroid drugs. These receptors were collected from a middle-aged man with Graves disease. Each CDR3 is given with its conserved first and last residue. The D gene is left open where the match is weak. Clone size is shown for a subset of rows, as once, few, many or a class of expanded clone.

>TRBV11-2|NA|TRBJ1-1|many
TGTGCCAGCACCCTACGGGACGAAGCTTTCTTT
CASTLRDEAFF
>TRBV5-1|TRBD1|TRBJ2-1|many
TGCGCCAGCAGCTTGGCCGGGACAGGGCCCAATGAGCAGTTCTTC
CASSLAGTGPNEQFF
>TRBV5-1|NA|TRBJ1-1|many
TGCGCCAGCAGCTTGGCCAAGAACACTGAAGCTTTCTTT
CASSLAKNTEAFF
>TRBV20-1|TRBD1|TRBJ1-4|NA
TGCAGTGCGACCCATCTACAGGGGGAAAAACTGTTTTTT
CSATHLQGEKLFF
>TRBV6-1|NA|TRBJ1-5|few
TGTGCCAGCAGTACTGGACCGACGAAGCCCTCCAATCAGCCCCAGCATTTT
CASSTGPTKPSNQPQHF
>TRBV6-1|TRBD2|TRBJ2-7|NA
TGTGCCAGCAGGGGGCCGGGACTAGCGCTTTACGAGCAGTACTTC
CASRGPGLALYEQYF
>TRBV6-5|NA|TRBJ2-7|many
TGTGCCAGCAGTTACACCGAGGGAGACGAGCAGTACTTC
CASSYTEGDEQYF
>TRBV5-1|TRBD1|TRBJ2-4|few
TGCGCCAGCAGCGAGACAGGGAACGCCAAAAACATTCAGTACTTC
CASSETGNAKNIQYF
>TRBV28|NA|TRBJ2-1|many
TGTGCCAGCAGTTTATTTCAGGGACCCGAGTTCTTC
CASSLFQGPEFF
>TRBV28|TRBD1|TRBJ1-1|NA
TGTGCCAGCACCCCGGACAGGATAAACACTGAAGCTTTCTTT
CASTPDRINTEAFF
>TRBV20-1|NA|TRBJ2-7|many
TGCAGTGCTAGAGCTTTTTTGAGCTCCTACGAGCAGTACTTC
CSARAFLSSYEQYF
>TRBV28|NA|TRBJ2-1|many
TGTGCCAGCATACAAAGGGGGTACAATGAGCAGTTCTTC
CASIQRGYNEQFF
>TRBV7-9|TRBD2|TRBJ2-1|many
TGTGCCAGCAGACCCGGGACTAACAATGAGCAGTTCTTC
CASRPGTNNEQFF
>TRBV5-1|TRBD1|TRBJ1-2|many
TGCGCCAGCAGTCAGACAGGGGGCAACCTCTATGGCTACACCTTC
CASSQTGGNLYGYTF
>TRBV2|TRBD2|TRBJ2-1|many
TGTGCCAGCAGTGAAGCGCAGGGACTAGCCTTCTACAATGAGCAGTTCTTC
CASSEAQGLAFYNEQFF
>TRBV7-9|NA|TRBJ2-5|many
TGTGCCAGCAGCTTAGGTGTGGGCATCCAAGAGACCCAGTACTTC
CASSLGVGIQETQYF
>TRBV11-2|NA|TRBJ1-1|many
TGTGCCAGCAGACCTATAGACCTCGAAGCTTTCTTT
CASRPIDLEAFF
>TRBV3-1|NA|TRBJ1-1|many
TGTGCCAGCAGCCCCTACGATGGGACTGAAGCTTTCTTT
CASSPYDGTEAFF
>TRBV29-1|TRBD2|TRBJ2-1|few
TGCAGCCTCAAGAGAGCGGGAGTTGAGCAGTTCTTC
CSLKRAGVEQFF
>TRBV29-1|TRBD1|TRBJ1-1|NA
TGCAGCGGCGGGGAACAGGGGATGAACACTGAAGCTTTCTTT
CSGGEQGMNTEAFF
>TRBV2|NA|TRBJ2-1|many
TGTGCCAGCAGTGCTGGGTTCAATGAGCAGTTCTTC
CASSAGFNEQFF
>TRBV7-9|NA|TRBJ2-5|many
TGTGCCAGCAGCTTCGGAAGGTTTGGGGAGACCCAGTACTTC
CASSFGRFGETQYF
>TRBV11-2|NA|TRBJ2-1|many
TGTGCCAGCAGCTTATTGGGGGGATTAAGGCACAATGAGCAGTTCTTC
CASSLLGGLRHNEQFF
>TRBV25-1|TRBD1|TRBJ1-5|NA
TGTGCCAGCAGTGAGCGCGGACAGGGCAATCAGCCCCAGCATTTT
CASSERGQGNQPQHF
>TRBV6-2/TRBV6-3|TRBD1|TRBJ2-2|many
TGTGCCAGCAGTACCAGACAGGGTCGGAGCGGGGAGCTGTTTTTT
CASSTRQGRSGELFF
>TRBV15|TRBD2|TRBJ2-3|NA
TGTGCCACCAGCAGCCGGGAGGGTTCAGATACGCAGTATTTT
CATSSREGSDTQYF
>TRBV3-1|NA|TRBJ2-5|NA
TGTGCCAGCAGCCCTCTGGGTGACCAAGAGACCCAGTACTTC
CASSPLGDQETQYF